The rows below give T cell receptor beta chains drawn from one sample of a study of beta chain features in type 1 diabetes. Some clones are missing from TCRdb's copy, which holds only in-frame ones; the method was immunoSEQ multiplex PCR. This table holds 200,000 to 300,000 clones, roughly 11% found once. Source material: naive CD4+ T cells from blood. The receptor set was obtained from a man aged 30 to 39 with type 1 diabetes. The CDR3 runs from the conserved cysteine through the conserved F or W. The order of the fields is V gene, clone size, J gene, D gene, CDR3 protein, CDR3 DNA. D genes are given only for firm matches. Not every row has a clone size; where given, it reads once, few, many or a size class.

TRBV11-1	.	TRBJ2-1	.	CASSFQVRGGNEQFF	TGTGCCAGCAGCTTCCAGGTACGGGGTGGCAATGAGCAGTTCTTC
TRBV7-9	.	TRBJ1-3	.	CASSAYRDTLSGNTIYF	TGTGCCAGCAGCGCATACCGGGACACTCTCTCTGGAAACACCATATATTTT
TRBV7-3	.	TRBJ2-5	TRBD2	CASSPRGSSGLETQYF	TGTGCCAGCAGCCCCCGAGGGTCTAGCGGGCTTGAGACCCAGTACTTC
TRBV6-6	.	TRBJ2-1	.	CASSYSNRVYNEQFF	TGTGCCAGCAGTTACTCGAACAGGGTCTACAATGAGCAGTTCTTC
TRBV6-1	.	TRBJ1-5	TRBD1	CASTGQGSNQPQHF	TGTGCCAGCACGGGACAGGGTAGCAATCAGCCCCAGCATTTT
TRBV28	.	TRBJ2-1	.	CASSRDSGNEQFF	TGTGCCAGCAGTCGGGACTCAGGGAATGAGCAGTTCTTC
TRBV11-2	.	TRBJ2-1	TRBD2	CASSLSGGGIGRNEQFF	TGTGCCAGCAGCTTAAGTGGCGGGGGTATCGGTCGCAATGAGCAGTTCTTC
TRBV5-6	.	TRBJ2-1	.	CASSLLGDSYNEQFF	TGTGCCAGCAGCTTACTCGGGGATTCCTACAATGAGCAGTTCTTC
TRBV7-9	.	TRBJ2-3	TRBD2	CASSFSSGGTDTQYF	TGTGCCAGCAGCTTTTCTAGCGGGGGCACAGATACGCAGTATTTT
TRBV4-1	few	TRBJ2-5	TRBD1	CASSLQGEETQYF	TGCGCCAGCAGCCTCCAGGGGGAGGAGACCCAGTACTTC
TRBV2	few	TRBJ1-1	.	CAGNRANTEAFF	TGTGCCGGCAACAGGGCGAACACTGAAGCTTTCTTT
TRBV7-9	few	TRBJ2-7	TRBD2	CASSLTSGASYEQYF	TGTGCCAGCAGCCTGACTAGCGGGGCTTCCTACGAGCAGTACTTC
TRBV14	.	TRBJ1-2	.	CASSPGTYHLGYTF	TGTGCCAGCAGCCCCGGGACTTATCACTTGGGCTACACCTTC
TRBV2	.	TRBJ1-2	TRBD1	CASSETSVLAGGF	TGTGCCAGCAGTGAAACCTCCGTATTGGCAGGGGGTTTC
TRBV9	.	TRBJ2-3	TRBD2	CASSISGGADTQYF	TGTGCCAGCAGCATCAGCGGGGGGGCAGATACGCAGTATTTT
TRBV25-1	few	TRBJ1-5	.	CASSEVGNQPQHF	TGTGCCAGCAGTGAGGTAGGCAATCAGCCCCAGCATTTT
TRBV7-2	few	TRBJ2-5	TRBD2	CASSLRTSGAATQYF	TGTGCCAGCAGCTTGAGGACTAGCGGGGCGGCGACCCAGTACTTC
TRBV6-5	.	TRBJ1-3	.	CASSYSGASAGNTIYF	TGTGCCAGCAGTTACTCGGGGGCCTCGGCTGGAAACACCATATATTTT
TRBV18	few	TRBJ2-7	TRBD1	CASSPGQGAAYEQYF	TGTGCCAGCTCACCCGGACAGGGGGCCGCCTACGAGCAGTACTTC
TRBV9	few	TRBJ2-5	.	CASSVAGQETQYF	TGTGCCAGCAGCGTAGCGGGGCAAGAGACCCAGTACTTC
TRBV4-3	few	TRBJ2-1	.	CASSHGGRNEQFF	TGCGCCAGCAGCCATGGCGGTCGTAATGAGCAGTTCTTC
TRBV7-9	few	TRBJ1-1	TRBD1	CASSPGQVRTEAFF	TGTGCCAGCAGCCCTGGACAGGTCCGGACTGAAGCTTTCTTT
TRBV28	.	TRBJ2-5	.	CASSVQETQYF	TGTGCCAGCAGCGTACAAGAGACCCAGTACTTC
TRBV19	.	TRBJ2-5	TRBD2	CASSGGARETQYF	TGTGCCAGTAGCGGGGGGGCTCGAGAGACCCAGTACTTC
TRBV29-1	few	TRBJ1-3	.	CSVSKSTAGNTIYF	TGCAGCGTCAGTAAGTCGACTGCCGGAAACACCATATATTTT
TRBV5-4	.	TRBJ2-2	TRBD2	CASSSRGGGAHTGELFF	TGTGCCAGCAGCTCGAGGGGCGGGGGGGCCCACACCGGGGAGCTGTTTTTT
TRBV2	few	TRBJ1-1	.	CASSSGVGTEAFF	TGTGCCAGCAGCTCAGGGGTGGGGACTGAAGCTTTCTTT
TRBV7-2	few	TRBJ2-1	.	CASSSTGSRIRNEQFF	TGTGCCAGCAGCTCAACAGGGTCCCGCATAAGGAATGAGCAGTTCTTC
TRBV9	few	TRBJ1-1	.	CASSVVSENTEAFF	TGTGCCAGCAGCGTAGTCTCAGAAAACACTGAAGCTTTCTTT
TRBV5-1	.	TRBJ2-5	.	CASSSAGLMETQYF	TGCGCCAGCAGCTCCGCGGGTCTCATGGAGACCCAGTACTTC
TRBV7-2	few	TRBJ1-1	TRBD1	CASSSGQGRTEAFF	TGTGCCAGCAGCTCAGGACAGGGGCGAACTGAAGCTTTCTTT
TRBV28	.	TRBJ2-7	TRBD2	CASSGGGAVYEQYF	TGTGCCAGCAGTGGCGGGGGGGCAGTGTACGAGCAGTACTTC
TRBV18	few	TRBJ1-1	.	CASSRDSRREAFF	TGTGCCAGCTCTAGGGACTCACGGAGGGAAGCTTTCTTT
TRBV28	.	TRBJ1-2	.	CASSLHSALGYTF	TGTGCCAGCAGCCTGCACAGTGCCCTTGGCTACACCTTC
TRBV5-1	.	TRBJ1-6	TRBD1	CASSLSTGGNSPLHF	TGCGCCAGCAGCTTGTCGACAGGGGGCAATTCACCCCTCCACTTT
TRBV5-1	.	TRBJ1-6	.	CASSLAGSNSPLHF	TGCGCCAGCAGCTTGGCTGGGAGTAATTCACCCCTCCACTTT
TRBV5-1	.	TRBJ2-7	TRBD1	CASSPSGTGIHEQYF	TGCGCCAGCAGCCCCTCCGGGACAGGGATTCACGAGCAGTACTTC
TRBV7-2	few	TRBJ2-7	.	CASSLQAGVYEQYF	TGTGCCAGCAGCCTACAAGCAGGGGTCTACGAGCAGTACTTC
TRBV7-9	few	TRBJ2-6	TRBD1	CASSHTGGPSTGANVLTF	TGTGCCAGCAGCCACACAGGGGGTCCATCCACTGGGGCCAACGTCCTGACTTTC
TRBV12-5	few	TRBJ1-5	.	CASGSQGAFRQAQPQHF	TGTGCTAGTGGTTCCCAAGGGGCGTTCAGGCAAGCTCAGCCCCAGCATTTT
TRBV4-3	few	TRBJ1-2	.	CASSQDGQEEGYTF	TGCGCCAGCAGCCAAGATGGGCAGGAAGAAGGCTACACCTTC
TRBV19	.	TRBJ2-1	.	CASSIGQNNEQFF	TGTGCCAGTAGTATTGGACAGAACAATGAGCAGTTCTTC
TRBV27	few	TRBJ2-3	TRBD2	CASSLGSGGAQDTQYF	TGTGCCAGCAGTTTAGGTAGCGGGGGGGCCCAAGATACGCAGTATTTT
TRBV19	.	TRBJ1-4	TRBD1	CASSTLQGWNEKLFF	TGTGCCAGTAGTACCCTACAGGGGTGGAATGAAAAACTGTTTTTT
TRBV11-2	.	TRBJ2-3	.	CASSLGVKQYF	TGTGCCAGCAGCTTGGGCGTTAAGCAGTATTTT
TRBV19	few	TRBJ2-3	.	CASSPRTTTRTDTQYF	TGTGCCAGTAGTCCCCGGACTACCACAAGGACAGATACGCAGTATTTT
TRBV5-1	.	TRBJ2-7	TRBD1	CASSYRTGREQYF	TGCGCCAGCAGCTACAGGACAGGCCGGGAGCAGTACTTC
TRBV15	few	TRBJ2-3	.	CATSTQWAGKSYF	TGTGCCACCAGCACCCAGTGGGCGGGCAAGTCGTATTTT
TRBV30	.	TRBJ1-1	TRBD1	CAWSRNQGAEAFF	TGTGCCTGGAGTAGAAACCAGGGGGCTGAAGCTTTCTTT
TRBV5-4	few	TRBJ2-2	TRBD2	CASSPGLAGKLFF	TGTGCCAGCAGCCCAGGACTAGCGGGGAAGCTGTTTTTT
TRBV6-5	few	TRBJ2-7	.	CASSYSSRNYEQYF	TGTGCCAGCAGTTACTCGAGCAGGAATTACGAGCAGTACTTC
TRBV6-5	few	TRBJ1-2	.	CASSYSGGDYGYTF	TGTGCCAGCAGTTACTCAGGGGGAGACTATGGCTACACCTTC
TRBV9	few	TRBJ2-5	TRBD2	CASSLRGTEETQYF	TGTGCCAGCAGCTTGCGGGGGACGGAAGAGACCCAGTACTTC
TRBV7-8	.	TRBJ1-2	.	CASSRRDFTGYTF	TGTGCCAGCAGCCGACGGGACTTCACTGGCTACACCTTC
TRBV5-8	.	TRBJ1-5	.	CASSWGQSNQPQHF	TGTGCCAGCAGCTGGGGGCAGAGCAATCAGCCCCAGCATTTT
TRBV5-1	.	TRBJ2-7	.	CASSLQDAYEQYF	TGCGCCAGCAGCTTGCAGGATGCCTACGAGCAGTACTTC
TRBV5-1	.	TRBJ2-2	TRBD1	CASSATGDTGELFF	TGCGCCAGCAGCGCGACAGGGGACACCGGGGAGCTGTTTTTT
TRBV4-3	few	TRBJ2-1	TRBD2	CASSQEMGPNLRETSGYNEQFF	TGCGCCAGCAGCCAAGAAATGGGACCGAATCTACGGGAGACTAGCGGGTACAATGAGCAGTTCTTC